One sample yielded the 20 T cell receptor beta chains listed below, sequenced in a study of blood T cell repertoires in COVID-19. Here immunoSEQ multiplex PCR was the method, and the copy in TCRdb shows in-frame clones only, minus some. The sample lists approximately 160,000 clones; 84% were seen once. The specimen was peripheral blood. Source of these receptors: a man aged 18 to 30 with active or convalescent COVID-19.

The rearrangement joins TRBV5-6 to TRBJ1-1; weak D call: TRBD1 (6 bases). Trimming cost V 1 base and J 2 bases, with 18 bases left between them. Germline CDR1 reads SGHDT; CDR2 reads YYEEEE. The CDR3 has 17 amino acids. CDR3 amino acids: CASSLLGDKGTNTEAFF. In DNA form, the CDR3 reads TGTGCCAGCAGCTTGTTGGGTGATAAGGGGACAAACACTGAAGCTTTCTTT.

This chain uses TRBV4-3 with TRBJ1-1; D is unclear. V lost 1 base, J lost 4 bases, and 10 bases lay in between. The CDR3 runs to 14 residues. Per the germline V gene, CDR1 is LGHNA and CDR2 is YSLEER. CDR3 DNA sequence: TGCGCCAGCAGCCAAGCGGCGGTCGGCACTGAAGCTTTCTTT. Translating gives CASSQAAVGTEAFF.

This chain joins TRBV19 and TRBJ2-3; TRBD2 matches at 8 bases. The junction had 6 bases not matched to a gene; V was cut back by 5 bases and J by 2 bases. Per germline, CDR1 LNHDA and CDR2 SQIVND (reference sequence). The CDR3 loop spans 15 amino acids. The CDR3 nucleotides read TGTGCCAGTAGTCCCCCAGCGGGGGACACAGATACGCAGTATTTT. It translates to CASSPPAGDTDTQYF.

This chain links TRBV19 with TRBJ2-5, with 8 positions matching TRBD2. The CDR3 consists of 14 residues. Losses at the gene ends were 4 bases for V and 3 bases for J; bases not matched to a gene: 4. Germline assignment: CDR1 LNHDA and CDR2 SQIVND (reference sequence). The CDR3 region is CASSNGRVKETQYF. The DNA for the CDR3 is TGTGCCAGTAGTAACGGGAGGGTAAAAGAGACCCAGTACTTC.

This chain links TRBV5-6 with TRBJ1-6, with D perhaps TRBD1 (5 bases). V lost 1 base to trimming and J lost 9 bases, with 11 bases between them. The CDR3 consists of 14 residues. From germline, CDR1 is SGHDT and CDR2 YYEEEE. The CDR3 sequence is CASSLSGYGSPLHF. DNA for the CDR3: TGTGCCAGCAGCTTGTCAGGGTATGGTTCACCCCTCCACTTT.

The chain joins TRBV25-1 to TRBJ1-6, with 9 bases that match TRBD1. There are 15 residues in the CDR3. Germline V gene lookup returns CDR1 MGHDK and CDR2 SYGVNS. V trimming: 2 bases; J trimming: 9 bases; junction bases outside the gene matches: 5. Here the CDR3 reads CASSEDRGGTSPLHF. In DNA, the CDR3 is TGTGCCAGCAGTGAAGACAGGGGGGGTACTTCACCCCTCCACTTT.

This sequence joins TRBV4-1 and TRBJ2-3; the match to TRBD2 covers 11 bases. The CDR3 contains 14 residues. J gave up 8 bases and V 8 bases, and 9 bases lay outside the gene matches. Germline values: CDR1 MGHRA, CDR2 YSYEKL. Here the CDR3 reads CASRGTSGEFTQYF. The CDR3 DNA reads TGCGCCAGCCGCGGGACTAGCGGAGAGTTTACGCAGTATTTT.

CDR3 sequence: CASEESSYNSPLHF. The DNA for the CDR3 is TGTGCCAGTGAGGAGAGCTCCTATAATTCACCCCTCCACTTT. This chain connects TRBV2 to TRBJ1-6, with D uncertain. The germline V gene has CDR1 SNHLY and CDR2 FYNNEI. V lost 9 bases, J lost 0 bases, and 9 bases lay in between. The CDR3 loop spans 14 amino acids.

This sequence joins TRBV28 and TRBJ2-3; 12 positions agree with TRBD2. The trim removed 6 bases at V and 4 bases at J, leaving 5 bases unmatched. The CDR3 extends over 15 amino acids. Germline V gene data show CDR1 as MDHEN and CDR2 as SYDVKM. In DNA, the CDR3 is TGTGCCAGCAGGGCTAGCGGGAGGGGCCCAGATACGCAGTATTTT. Its translation: CASRASGRGPDTQYF.

The V and J genes are TRBV3-1 (or the pseudogene TRBV3-2) and TRBJ2-5; 9 bases agree with TRBD2. Germline assignment: CDR1 LGHDT and CDR2 YNNKEL (reference sequence). Trimming took 0 bases from V and 2 from J; bases not matched to a gene: 7. The CDR3 length is 17 residues. This CDR3 is CASSQEPTSGIQETQYF. The CDR3 nucleotides read TGTGCCAGCAGCCAAGAACCGACTAGCGGAATACAAGAGACCCAGTACTTC.

V and J are TRBV5-1 and TRBJ1-3, with TRBD1 identical over 7 bases. Germline lookup yields CDR1 SGHRS and CDR2 YFSETQ. The CDR3 is 16 residues long. V shed 0 bases, J shed 0 bases, and the junction held 3 bases outside the gene matches. The CDR3 here is CASSLGQGFSGNTIYF. The CDR3 region has the DNA TGCGCCAGCAGCTTGGGACAGGGTTTCTCTGGAAACACCATATATTTT.

The chain couples TRBV19 to TRBJ1-5; TRBD1 aligns across 8 bases. This CDR3 contains 12 residues. Trimming cost V 10 bases and J 5 bases; bases outside gene matches: 4. Germline V gene sequence: CDR1 LNHDA, CDR2 SQIVND (reference sequence). CDR3 in DNA: TGTGCCACCTCGACAGGGGATCAGCCCCAGCATTTT. Translated: CATSTGDQPQHF.

A word on this clone: Its ends do not fully match the called genes, so a read error is possible. V is TRBV5-5 and J is TRBJ1-6; 8 bases are a match to TRBD1. Germline V gene lookup returns CDR1 SGHKS and CDR2 YYEKEE (reference sequence). There are 17 residues in the CDR3. The CDR3: CASSLTGQASHNSPLHF. DNA of the CDR3: TGTGCCAGCAGCTTAACGGGACAGGCCTCCCATAATTCACCCCTCCACTTT.

The chain joins TRBV7-2 to TRBJ1-3, with D unclear. Germline CDR1 and CDR2: SGHTA and FQGNSA. This CDR3 is built from 15 residues. Between the trimmed V and J ends, which lost 1 base and 0 bases, there was a span of 7 bases. The DNA for the CDR3 is TGTGCCAGCAGCTTAGGCGATATCTCTGGAAACACCATATATTTT. As protein: CASSLGDISGNTIYF.

The chain carries TRBV25-1 and TRBJ2-6, with no clear D. The V end lost 4 bases, the J end lost 0 bases, and 4 bases lay between the germline ends. CDR3 length equals 14 residues. Germline V gives CDR1 MGHDK, CDR2 SYGVNS. Here the CDR3 DNA reads TGTGCCAGCAGTGCCGGCTCTGGGGCCAACGTCCTGACTTTC. This sequence encodes CASSAGSGANVLTF. Full variable domain (outside the CDR3, taken from reference TRBV25-1 and TRBJ2-6): EADIYQTPRYLVIGTGKKITLECSQTMGHDKMYWYQQDPGMELHLIHYSYGVNSTEKGDLSSESTVSRIRTEHFPLTLESARPSHTSQYLCASSAGSGANVLTFGAGSRLTVL.

This chain connects TRBV19 to TRBJ2-1; 9 bases are a match to TRBD2. The CDR3 covers 16 residues. The V gene's germline CDR1 is LNHDA and CDR2 SQIVND (reference sequence). J was trimmed by 7 bases and V by 3 bases; bases with no gene match: 10. CDR3: CASSIPREGFGNEQFF. The CDR3 DNA sequence: TGTGCCAGTAGTATCCCGCGGGAGGGTTTCGGGAATGAGCAGTTCTTC.

This rearrangement joins TRBV5-8 to TRBJ2-7; no reliable D call. V lost 1 base to trimming and J lost 3 bases, with 5 bases between them. CDR3 size: 12 residues. CDR1 is SGHTS, CDR2 YDEGEE, per germline. The CDR3 nucleotides are TGTGCCAGCAGCTTGTCCCTCTACGAGCAGTACTTC. This encodes CASSLSLYEQYF.

V is TRBV3-1 (or the pseudogene TRBV3-2) and J is TRBJ2-5; 11 positions agree with TRBD2. Germline V gives CDR1 LGHDT, CDR2 YNNKEL (reference sequence). The CDR3 extends over 17 amino acids. V shed 1 base, J shed 6 bases, and the junction held 10 bases outside the gene matches. CDR3 DNA: TGTGCCAGCAGCCAAGTTTCTAGCGGGGGGACCACAAAGACCCAGTACTTC. Residues: CASSQVSSGGTTKTQYF.

The CDR3 loop reads CASARGSGDEKLFF. The CDR3 DNA is TGTGCCAGTGCCAGGGGGTCTGGGGATGAAAAACTGTTTTTT. This rearrangement joins TRBV19 to TRBJ1-4, with 7 positions matching TRBD1. Germline CDR1 is LNHDA and CDR2 is SQIVND (reference sequence). V dropped 8 bases and J dropped 6; count of bases not matched to a gene: 9. The CDR3 totals 14 residues.

The chain links TRBV3-1 (or the pseudogene TRBV3-2) to TRBJ1-6, with D uncertain. This CDR3 is built from 15 residues. The ends were cut back, 4 bases at V and 8 bases at J, with 15 bases in the middle. The germline CDR1 and CDR2 sequences are LGHDT and YNNKEL (reference sequence). The CDR3, as DNA: TGTGCCAGCAGCCTTAGGCCGCACCGGGATTCACCCCTCCACTTT. It yields the protein CASSLRPHRDSPLHF.